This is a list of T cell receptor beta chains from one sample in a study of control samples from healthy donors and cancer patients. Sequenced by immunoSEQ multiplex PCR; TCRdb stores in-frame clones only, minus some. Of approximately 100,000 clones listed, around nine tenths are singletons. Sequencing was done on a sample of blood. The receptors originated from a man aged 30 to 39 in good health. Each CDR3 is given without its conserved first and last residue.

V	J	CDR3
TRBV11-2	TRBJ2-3	ASSLNPPYVSDTQY
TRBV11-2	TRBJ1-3	ASSRLGAGILSSGNTIY
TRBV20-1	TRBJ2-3	SAEKDTQY
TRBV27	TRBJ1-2	ASSLRGTVYGYT
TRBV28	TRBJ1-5	ASRAGQGSNQPQH
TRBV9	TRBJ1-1	ASSLKGVEDTEAF
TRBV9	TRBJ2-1	ASSVDNEQF
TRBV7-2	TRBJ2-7	ASSVLAGGPEQY
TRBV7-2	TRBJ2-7	ASSLATQLYEQY
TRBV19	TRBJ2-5	ASGWRETQY
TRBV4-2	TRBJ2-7	ASSQGTSGLTYEQY
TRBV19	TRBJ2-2	ASSTRHPNTGELF
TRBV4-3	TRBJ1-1	ASSHGSGEAF
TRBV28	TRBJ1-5	ASSFDSNQPQH
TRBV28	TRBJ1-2	ASSPTGQGRGYT
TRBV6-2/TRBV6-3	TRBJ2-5	ASSKFSGRARETQY
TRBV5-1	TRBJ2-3	ASSLAQQGGTDTQY
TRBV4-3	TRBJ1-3	ASSSGRGIGNTIY
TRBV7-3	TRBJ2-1	ASSLTSGNNNEQF
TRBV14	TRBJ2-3	ASSLRLVGTDTQY
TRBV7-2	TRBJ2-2	ASSLYGGELF
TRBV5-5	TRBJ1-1	ASSLGVDQAF
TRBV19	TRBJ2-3	ASSPTSSTDTQY
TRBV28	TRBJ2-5	ASSLGGLVGETQY
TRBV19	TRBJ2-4	ASSFWGGLAKNIQY
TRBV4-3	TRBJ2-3	ASSHPRGGTLLEDTQY
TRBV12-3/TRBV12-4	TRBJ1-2	ASSLPGVYGYT
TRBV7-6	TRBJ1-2	ASSSSGAGYT
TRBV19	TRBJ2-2	ASSLQGTGELF
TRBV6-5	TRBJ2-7	ASSFTVSYEQY
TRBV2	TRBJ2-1	ASSGLAGYNEQF
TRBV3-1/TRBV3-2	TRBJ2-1	ASSKCRPDNEQF
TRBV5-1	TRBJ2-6	ASSLLIPGRISGANVLT
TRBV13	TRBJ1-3	ASSPGPQSGNTIY
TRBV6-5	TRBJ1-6	ASSYGGWLDNSPLH
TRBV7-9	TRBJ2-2	ASSFGLTGELF
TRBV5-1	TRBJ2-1	ASSLANREAPPDEQF
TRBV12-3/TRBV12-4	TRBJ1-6	ASSLEPSSPLH
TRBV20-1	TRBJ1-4	SAAGEKLF
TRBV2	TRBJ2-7	ASSALYEQY
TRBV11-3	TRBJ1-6	ASSSTVVNSPLH
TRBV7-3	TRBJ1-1	ASSSGPNSEAF
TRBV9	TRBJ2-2	ASSVRTTNTGELF
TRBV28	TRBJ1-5	ASSLGGKPQH
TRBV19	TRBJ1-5	ASSPRETRPQH
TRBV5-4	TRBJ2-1	ASSLRTSGAYNEQF
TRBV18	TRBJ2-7	ASSHRADPSYEQY